These 3 T cell receptor beta chains came from one sample sequenced in a study of preoperative IRX-2 immunotherapy in early breast cancer. Assay used: immunoSEQ multiplex PCR; TCRdb lists only in-frame clones, some missing. The sample has about 98,000 clones; about nine tenths are singletons. Documented treatment: preoperative locoregional IRX-2 cytokine immunotherapy. This sample comprised tumor tissue, obtained after IRX-2 immunotherapy. These TCRs come from a human donor with breast cancer.

V and J are TRBV6-8 and TRBJ1-5; no clear D gene. Germline CDR1 and CDR2: MNHGY and SAAAGT. Trimming took 2 bases from V and 0 from J, leaving 8 bases between them. This CDR3 has 15 residues. Here the CDR3 reads CASSYGGNSNQPQHF. As DNA, the CDR3 is TGTGCCAGCAGTTACGGCGGTAATAGCAATCAGCCCCAGCATTTT.

This chain connects TRBV19 to TRBJ1-3, with D unclear. In germline, CDR1 is LNHDA, CDR2 SQIVND (reference sequence). Trimming removed 5 bases at V and 0 bases at J, with 8 bases between. This CDR3 comprises 14 residues. The CDR3 loop reads CASSYGRSGNTIYF. CDR3 DNA sequence: TGTGCCAGTAGTTACGGACGCTCTGGAAACACCATATATTTT.

The V call is TRBV18, the J call TRBJ2-7; TRBD1 matches at 9 bases. The CDR3 length is 15 residues. Germline trimming cut 3 bases from V and 3 bases from J; bases unmatched to any gene: 6. Germline lookup yields CDR1 KGHSH and CDR2 LQKENI. The CDR3 nucleotides read TGTGCCAGCTCACCGTCGGGACAGGGAGACTACGAGCAGTACTTC. Its translation is CASSPSGQGDYEQYF. Using reference TRBV18 and TRBJ2-7 for the parts outside the CDR3, the full variable domain is NAGVMQNPRHLVRRRGQEARLRCSPMKGHSHVYWYRQLPEEGLKFMVYLQKENIIDESGMPKERFSAEFPKEGPSILRIQQVVRGDSAAYFCASSPSGQGDYEQYFGPGTRLTVT.